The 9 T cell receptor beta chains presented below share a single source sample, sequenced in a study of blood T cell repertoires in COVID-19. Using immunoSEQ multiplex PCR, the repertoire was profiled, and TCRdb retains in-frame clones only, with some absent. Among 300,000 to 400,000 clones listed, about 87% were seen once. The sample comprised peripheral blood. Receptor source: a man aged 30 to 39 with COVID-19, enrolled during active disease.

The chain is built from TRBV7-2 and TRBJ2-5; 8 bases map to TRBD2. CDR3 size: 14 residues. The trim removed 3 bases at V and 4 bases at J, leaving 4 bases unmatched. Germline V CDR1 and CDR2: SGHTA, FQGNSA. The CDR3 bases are TGTGCCAGCAGCTTCGGGGGGGCCGGAGAGACCCAGTACTTC. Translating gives CASSFGGAGETQYF.

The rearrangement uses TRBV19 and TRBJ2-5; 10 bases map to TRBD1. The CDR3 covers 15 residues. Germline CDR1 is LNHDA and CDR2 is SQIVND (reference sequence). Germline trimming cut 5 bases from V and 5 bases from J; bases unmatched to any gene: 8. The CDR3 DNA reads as TGTGCCAGTAGTGACCTGACAGGGGGCGGGGAGACCCAGTACTTC. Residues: CASSDLTGGGETQYF.

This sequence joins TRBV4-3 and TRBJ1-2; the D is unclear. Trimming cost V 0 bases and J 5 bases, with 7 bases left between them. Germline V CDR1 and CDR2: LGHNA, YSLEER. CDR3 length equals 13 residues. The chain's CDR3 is CASSQDPVYGYTF. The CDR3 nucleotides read TGCGCCAGCAGCCAAGATCCTGTGTATGGCTACACCTTC.

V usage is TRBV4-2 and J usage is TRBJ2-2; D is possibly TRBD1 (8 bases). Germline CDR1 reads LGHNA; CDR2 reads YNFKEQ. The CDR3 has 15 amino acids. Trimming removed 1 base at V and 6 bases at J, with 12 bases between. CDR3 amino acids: CASSQGTGRAGELFF. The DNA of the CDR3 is TGTGCCAGCAGCCAAGGGACAGGGAGGGCCGGGGAGCTGTTTTTT.

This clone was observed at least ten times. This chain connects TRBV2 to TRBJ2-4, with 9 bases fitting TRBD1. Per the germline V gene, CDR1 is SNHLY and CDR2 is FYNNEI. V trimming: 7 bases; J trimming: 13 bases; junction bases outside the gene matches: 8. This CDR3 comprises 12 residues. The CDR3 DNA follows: TGTGCCAGCACGGGACAGGGCTTGGGGCAGTACTTC. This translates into CASTGQGLGQYF.

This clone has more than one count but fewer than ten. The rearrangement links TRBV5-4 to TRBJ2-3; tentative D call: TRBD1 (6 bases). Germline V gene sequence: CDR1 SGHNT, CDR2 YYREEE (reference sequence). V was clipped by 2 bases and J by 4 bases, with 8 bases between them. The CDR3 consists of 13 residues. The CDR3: CASSLQGPDTQYF. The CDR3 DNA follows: TGTGCCAGCAGCTTACAGGGCCCAGATACGCAGTATTTT.

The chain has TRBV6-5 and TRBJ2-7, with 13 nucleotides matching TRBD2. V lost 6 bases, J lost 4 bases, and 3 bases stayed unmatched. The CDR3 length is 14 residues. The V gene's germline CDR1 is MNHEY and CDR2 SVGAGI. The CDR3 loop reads CASRRTSGRYEQYF. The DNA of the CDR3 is TGTGCCAGCAGGAGGACTAGCGGGAGATACGAGCAGTACTTC.

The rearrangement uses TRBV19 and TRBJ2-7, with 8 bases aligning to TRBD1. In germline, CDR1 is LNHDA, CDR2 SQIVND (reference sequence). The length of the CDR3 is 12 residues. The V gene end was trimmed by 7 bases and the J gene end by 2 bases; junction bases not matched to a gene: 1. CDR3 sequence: CASKDRAYEQYF. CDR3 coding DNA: TGTGCCAGTAAGGACAGGGCCTACGAGCAGTACTTC.

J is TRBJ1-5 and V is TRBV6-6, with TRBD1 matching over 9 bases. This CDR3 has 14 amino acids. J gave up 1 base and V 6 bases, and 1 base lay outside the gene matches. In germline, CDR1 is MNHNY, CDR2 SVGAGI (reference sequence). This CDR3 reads CASSGQGSNQPQHF. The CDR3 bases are TGTGCCAGCAGCGGACAGGGGAGCAATCAGCCCCAGCATTTT.